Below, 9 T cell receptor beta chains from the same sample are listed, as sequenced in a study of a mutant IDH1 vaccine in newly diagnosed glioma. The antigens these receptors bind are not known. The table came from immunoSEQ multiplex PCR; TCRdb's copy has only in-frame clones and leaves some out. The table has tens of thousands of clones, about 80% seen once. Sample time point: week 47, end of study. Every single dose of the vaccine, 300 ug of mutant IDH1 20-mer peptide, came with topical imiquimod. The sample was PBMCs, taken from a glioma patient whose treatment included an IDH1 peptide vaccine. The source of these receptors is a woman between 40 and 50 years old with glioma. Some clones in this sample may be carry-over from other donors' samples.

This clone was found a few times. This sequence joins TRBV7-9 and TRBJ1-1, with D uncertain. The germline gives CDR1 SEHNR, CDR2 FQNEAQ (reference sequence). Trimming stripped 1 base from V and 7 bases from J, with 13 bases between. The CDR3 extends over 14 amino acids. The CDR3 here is CASSLVLGLGEAFF. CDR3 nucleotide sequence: TGTGCCAGCAGCTTAGTTTTGGGATTGGGTGAAGCTTTCTTT. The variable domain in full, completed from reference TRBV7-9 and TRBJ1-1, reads DTGVSQNPRHKITKRGQNVTFRCDPISEHNRLYWYRQTLGQGPEFLTYFQNEAQLEKSRLLSDRFSAERPKGSFSTLEIQRTEQGDSAMYLCASSLVLGLGEAFFGQGTRLTVV.

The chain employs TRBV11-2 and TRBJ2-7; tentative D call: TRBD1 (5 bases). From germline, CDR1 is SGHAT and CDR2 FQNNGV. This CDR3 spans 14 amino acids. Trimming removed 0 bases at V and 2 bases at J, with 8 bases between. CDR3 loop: CASSLDQGPYEQYF. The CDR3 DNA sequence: TGTGCCAGCAGCTTAGATCAGGGCCCCTACGAGCAGTACTTC.

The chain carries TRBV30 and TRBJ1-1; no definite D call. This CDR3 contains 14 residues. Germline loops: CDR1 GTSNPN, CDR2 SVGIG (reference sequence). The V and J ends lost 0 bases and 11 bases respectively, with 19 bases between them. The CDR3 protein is CAWSVYGPRHWAFF. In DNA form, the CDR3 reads TGTGCCTGGAGTGTATATGGCCCCAGACATTGGGCTTTCTTT.

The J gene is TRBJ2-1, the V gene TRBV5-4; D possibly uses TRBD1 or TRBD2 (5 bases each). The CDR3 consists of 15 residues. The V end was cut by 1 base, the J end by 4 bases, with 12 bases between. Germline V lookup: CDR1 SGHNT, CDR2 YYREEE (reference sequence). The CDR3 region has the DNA TGTGCCAGCAGCTTGATGGGGGATCCGTACAATGAGCAGTTCTTC. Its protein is CASSLMGDPYNEQFF.

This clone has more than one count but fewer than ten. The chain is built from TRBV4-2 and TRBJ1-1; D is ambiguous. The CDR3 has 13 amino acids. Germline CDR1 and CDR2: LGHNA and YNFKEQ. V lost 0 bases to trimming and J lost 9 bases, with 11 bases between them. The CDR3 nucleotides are TGTGCCAGCAGCCAAGATTACGGGGTCCAAGCTTTCTTT. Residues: CASSQDYGVQAFF.

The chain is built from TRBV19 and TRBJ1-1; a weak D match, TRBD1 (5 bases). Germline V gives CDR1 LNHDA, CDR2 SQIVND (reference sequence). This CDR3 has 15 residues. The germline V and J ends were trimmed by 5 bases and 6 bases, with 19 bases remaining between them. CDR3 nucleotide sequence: TGTGCCAGTAGTCTCTCTCTGACTGGGACGGCTGAAGCTTTCTTT. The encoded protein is CASSLSLTGTAEAFF.

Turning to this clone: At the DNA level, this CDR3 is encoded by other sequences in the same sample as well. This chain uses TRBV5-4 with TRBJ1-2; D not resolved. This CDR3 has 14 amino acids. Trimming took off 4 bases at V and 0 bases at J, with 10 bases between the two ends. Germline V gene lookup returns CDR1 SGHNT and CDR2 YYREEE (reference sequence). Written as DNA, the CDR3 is TGTGCCAGCAGCCGAGGGAAGGCTAACTATGGCTACACCTTC. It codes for CASSRGKANYGYTF. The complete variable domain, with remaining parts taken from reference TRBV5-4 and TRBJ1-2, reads ETGVTQSPTHLIKTRGQQVTLRCSSQSGHNTVSWYQQALGQGPQFIFQYYREEENGRGNFPPRFSGLQFPNYSSELNVNALELDDSALYLCASSRGKANYGYTFGSGTRLTVV.

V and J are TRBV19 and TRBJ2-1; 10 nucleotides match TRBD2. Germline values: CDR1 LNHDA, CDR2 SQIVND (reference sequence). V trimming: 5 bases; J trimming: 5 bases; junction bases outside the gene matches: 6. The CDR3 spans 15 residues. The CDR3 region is CASSFITSGDNEQFF. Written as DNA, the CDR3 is TGTGCCAGTAGTTTTATTACTAGCGGGGACAATGAGCAGTTCTTC.

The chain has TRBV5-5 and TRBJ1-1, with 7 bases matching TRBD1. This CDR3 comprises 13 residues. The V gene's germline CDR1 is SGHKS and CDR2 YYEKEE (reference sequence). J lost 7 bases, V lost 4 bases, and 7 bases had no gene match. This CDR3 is CASSPPGQLEAFF. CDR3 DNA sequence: TGTGCCAGCAGCCCCCCGGGACAGCTTGAAGCTTTCTTT. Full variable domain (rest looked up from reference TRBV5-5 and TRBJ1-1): DAGVTQSPTHLIKTRGQQVTLRCSPISGHKSVSWYQQVLGQGPQFIFQYYEKEERGRGNFPDRFSARQFPNYSSELNVNALLLGDSALYLCASSPPGQLEAFFGQGTRLTVV.